The 20 T cell receptor beta chains in this list originate from one sample, sequenced in a study of cytomegalovirus exposure and HLA in healthy donors. A multiplex PCR was run with 60 Vbeta primers and 13 Jbeta primers. Here immunoSEQ multiplex PCR was the method, and the copy in TCRdb shows in-frame clones only, minus some. The sample contains roughly 150,000 clones, about 79% of which appear only once. Input material: PBMCs. The receptors shown here come from a male donor in good health and CMV-seronegative.

V usage is TRBV5-4 and J usage is TRBJ2-7, with 7 bases identical to TRBD1. Per germline, CDR1 SGHNT and CDR2 YYREEE (reference sequence). V dropped 0 bases and J dropped 3; count of bases not matched to a gene: 9. This CDR3 spans 16 amino acids. DNA for the CDR3: TGTGCCAGCAGCTTGGGGGGGTTAGGGGGCTTCTACGAGCAGTACTTC. This codes for CASSLGGLGGFYEQYF.

The chain links TRBV2 to TRBJ2-1, with 12 bases that match TRBD2. The CDR3 is made up of 15 amino acids. Germline CDR1 SNHLY, CDR2 FYNNEI. V trimming: 5 bases; J trimming: 7 bases; junction bases outside the gene matches: 6. This chain's CDR3 is CASSNLAGGRNEQFF. The CDR3 bases are TGTGCCAGCAGTAACCTAGCGGGGGGGCGAAATGAGCAGTTCTTC.

The V gene is TRBV7-3, the J gene TRBJ1-1; no clear D gene. V lost 5 bases, J lost 0 bases, and 13 bases lay in between. Germline values: CDR1 SGHTA, CDR2 FQGTGA. The CDR3 contains 15 residues. The CDR3 region is CASSLDLTLNTEAFF. CDR3 DNA sequence: TGTGCCAGCAGCCTAGACCTGACCTTGAACACTGAAGCTTTCTTT.

The chain's CDR3 is CASSPTSGIFTDTQYF. CDR3 coding DNA: TGTGCCAGCAGCCCCACGAGCGGGATTTTCACAGATACGCAGTATTTT. The chain couples TRBV9 to TRBJ2-3; 7 positions agree with TRBD2. J gave up 2 bases and V 4 bases, and 10 bases lay outside the gene matches. This CDR3 region has 16 residues. CDR1 is SGDLS and CDR2 is YYNGEE in the germline V gene.

The V and J genes are TRBV6-5 and TRBJ1-2; TRBD1 is a possible D gene (5 bases). The CDR3 spans 15 residues. Per the germline V gene, CDR1 is MNHEY and CDR2 is SVGAGI. V was cut by 4 bases and J by 1 base, with 13 bases left in between. CDR3 DNA sequence: TGTGCCAGCAGTTTAGGAACAGGACGTAACTATGGCTACACCTTC. Residues: CASSLGTGRNYGYTF.

The gene calls are TRBV7-2 and TRBJ2-5; unclear D gene. Germline V CDR1 and CDR2: SGHTA, FQGNSA. The CDR3 runs to 15 residues. V was shortened by 1 base and J by 1 base, with 10 bases between the two germline ends. CDR3 DNA sequence: TGTGCCAGCAGCTTAGGGTCCAGACTCCAAGAGACCCAGTACTTC. Protein: CASSLGSRLQETQYF.

This clone occurred once. The chain employs TRBV7-9 and TRBJ2-1; D not resolved. Germline V gene sequence: CDR1 SEHNR, CDR2 FQNEAQ (reference sequence). This CDR3 contains 12 residues. V was clipped by 2 bases and J by 4 bases, with 3 bases between them. This chain's CDR3 is CASSLRYNEQFF. In DNA form, the CDR3 reads TGTGCCAGCAGCTTACGGTACAATGAGCAGTTCTTC. The full variable domain, with the rest looked up from reference TRBV7-9 and TRBJ2-1, is DTGVSQNPRHKITKRGQNVTFRCDPISEHNRLYWYRQTLGQGPEFLTYFQNEAQLEKSRLLSDRFSAERPKGSFSTLEIQRTEQGDSAMYLCASSLRYNEQFFGPGTRLTVL.

The V call is TRBV7-2, the J call TRBJ1-2; 10 nucleotides match TRBD1. J gave up 4 bases and V 5 bases, and 7 bases lay outside the gene matches. From germline, CDR1 is SGHTA and CDR2 FQGNSA. This CDR3 spans 15 amino acids. CDR3 sequence: CASSPGTGEAYGYTF. The CDR3 nucleotides are TGTGCCAGCAGCCCAGGGACAGGGGAGGCCTATGGCTACACCTTC.

The chain has TRBV29-1 and TRBJ2-2; D ambiguous. Looked up from germline, CDR1 is SQVTM and CDR2 is ANQGSEA. The CDR3 consists of 12 residues. Deletions cut 6 bases from V and 1 base from J, with 6 bases between. CDR3 loop: CSVSGNTGELFF. The CDR3 coding sequence is TGCAGCGTGTCCGGGAACACCGGGGAGCTGTTTTTT.

This clone was recorded a few times. The chain is built from TRBV27 and TRBJ2-7, with 7 bases matching TRBD1. Germline V gene data show CDR1 as MNHEY and CDR2 as SMNVEV (reference sequence). This CDR3 has 13 amino acids. The ends lost 3 bases at V and 10 bases at J; junction bases unmatched: 9. Here the CDR3 reads CASSFWQGVGQYF. The CDR3 region has the DNA TGTGCCAGCAGTTTTTGGCAGGGGGTGGGACAGTACTTC.

Points on this clone: The junction and the germline gene differ at one end; a read error may be behind it. The chain couples TRBV6-4 to TRBJ2-1; 15 bases line up with TRBD2. The length of the CDR3 is 16 residues. Germline V gene lookup returns CDR1 MRHNA and CDR2 SNTAGT. The CDR3 region is CASSHSGTSGGNEQFF. CDR3 coding DNA: TGTGCCAGCAGTCACTCCGGGACTAGCGGGGGGAATGAGCAGTTCTTC.

The rearrangement links TRBV7-8 to TRBJ2-2; D perhaps matches TRBD1 (5 bases). The V end lost 4 bases, the J end lost 4 bases, and 7 bases lay between the germline ends. Germline V gene data show CDR1 as SGHVS and CDR2 as FQNEAQ. This CDR3 comprises 13 residues. The CDR3 loop reads CASSSQGTGELFF. The DNA of the CDR3 is TGTGCCAGCAGCTCCCAGGGCACCGGGGAGCTGTTTTTT. The full variable domain, its missing parts supplied by reference TRBV7-8 and TRBJ2-2, is GAGVSQSPRYKVAKRGQDVALRCDPISGHVSLFWYQQALGQGPEFLTYFQNEAQLDKSGLPSDRFFAERPEGSVSTLKIQRTQQEDSAVYLCASSSQGTGELFFGEGSRLTVL.

Comment on this clone: An end of the junction does not agree with germline; a read error may underlie this. The chain combines TRBV7-9 with TRBJ1-2; tentative D call: TRBD1 (6 bases). Germline V gives CDR1 SEHNR, CDR2 FQNEAQ (reference sequence). This CDR3 comprises 13 residues. The CDR3 sequence is CSSSPGQTYGYTF. CDR3 nucleotide sequence: TGTTCCAGCAGCCCCGGACAGACATATGGCTACACCTTC.

This chain joins TRBV12-5 and TRBJ2-3; D perhaps matches TRBD2 (5 bases). With 6 bases removed from V and 8 bases from J, the gap between germline ends came to 12 bases. This CDR3 spans 12 amino acids. CDR1 is LGHNT, CDR2 FRNRAP, per germline. The CDR3 sequence is CASGGGGGTQYF. The CDR3 coding sequence is TGTGCTAGTGGAGGAGGCGGCGGTACGCAGTATTTT.

J is TRBJ2-7 and V is TRBV11-2; 7 nucleotides match TRBD2. V lost 6 bases to trimming and J lost 0 bases; unmatched junction nucleotides: 5. CDR1 and CDR2 from the germline V gene are SGHAT and FQNNGV. CDR3 length: 14 amino acids. The CDR3 DNA sequence: TGTGCCAGCAGACCCCGGGGGGTCTCCTACGAGCAGTACTTC. It translates to CASRPRGVSYEQYF.

The rearrangement uses TRBV27 and TRBJ1-1, with 9 bases lining up with TRBD1. The CDR3 is 15 residues long. Germline CDR1 is MNHEY and CDR2 is SMNVEV (reference sequence). J gave up 11 bases and V 7 bases, and 17 bases lay outside the gene matches. CDR3: CASKFGPETGGDAFF. The CDR3 coding sequence is TGTGCCAGCAAGTTCGGCCCCGAGACAGGGGGTGACGCTTTCTTT.

The genes are TRBV30 and TRBJ2-7; D gene unclear. V was pared by 2 bases and J by 5 bases, with 7 bases between. The CDR3 is 11 residues long. From germline, CDR1 is GTSNPN and CDR2 SVGIG (reference sequence). CDR3 in amino acids: CAWSQSNEQYF. CDR3 bases: TGTGCCTGGAGTCAGTCAAACGAGCAGTACTTC. The full variable domain, completed using reference TRBV30 and TRBJ2-7, is SQTIHQWPATLVQPVGSPLSLECTVEGTSNPNLYWYRQAAGRGLQLLFYSVGIGQISSEVPQNLSASRPQDRQFILSSKKLLLSDSGFYLCAWSQSNEQYFGPGTRLTVT.

The rearrangement joins TRBV7-7 to TRBJ2-5; TRBD2 matches 7 bases. The V and J ends lost 4 bases and 2 bases, in that order; junction bases with no gene match: 7. This CDR3 contains 15 residues. Germline V lookup: CDR1 SSHAT, CDR2 FNYEAQ (reference sequence). CDR3 residues: CASSSSGTTQETQYF. The CDR3, as DNA: TGTGCCAGCAGCTCATCCGGGACTACGCAAGAGACCCAGTACTTC.

CDR3 sequence: CASSDPDRQRETQYF. The CDR3 coding sequence is TGTGCCAGCAGTGACCCAGATCGACAGCGAGAGACCCAGTACTTC. The V call is TRBV6-4, the J call TRBJ2-5, with a possible D match to TRBD1 (5 bases). This CDR3 region has 15 residues. Trimming took 2 bases from V and 4 from J, leaving 14 bases between them. Germline CDR1 is MRHNA and CDR2 is SNTAGT.

As DNA, the CDR3 is TGTGCCAGCCAGGGGGCTCGAGAAGGGGCCAACGTCCTGACTTTC. Its translation: CASQGAREGANVLTF. This rearrangement joins TRBV6-6 to TRBJ2-6; 8 nucleotides align to TRBD1. V shed 8 bases and J 4 bases; nucleotides not matched to a gene: 7. The germline V gene has CDR1 MNHNY and CDR2 SVGAGI (reference sequence). The CDR3 loop spans 15 amino acids.